These T cell receptor beta chains were read from a single sample in a study of beta chain features in type 1 diabetes. The assay was immunoSEQ multiplex PCR, and TCRdb's table has in-frame clones only and misses some. The sample consists of under 300,000 clones, about 14% of them appearing once. Input material: naive CD4+ T cells from blood. The source of these receptors is a man between 25 and 39 years old with type 1 diabetes. Each CDR3 is given with its conserved first and last residue. A D gene is named only where the DNA matches it firmly. Clone size, where shown, is once, few, many, or a class for clones that have expanded.

v_call	clone_size	j_call	d_call	cdr3_aa	cdr3_nt
TRBV7-6	few	TRBJ2-5	TRBD2	CASSLFGGKETQYF	TGTGCCAGCAGCCTTTTCGGGGGGAAAGAGACCCAGTACTTC
TRBV7-2	few	TRBJ1-3	.	CASSSGYSGNTIYF	TGTGCCAGCAGCTCCGGGTATTCTGGAAACACCATATATTTT
TRBV6-5	.	TRBJ2-7	.	CASSYSAEQYF	TGTGCCAGCAGTTACTCGGCCGAGCAGTACTTC
TRBV6-6	.	TRBJ1-1	.	CASTGGNTEAFF	TGTGCCAGCACCGGGGGGAACACTGAAGCTTTCTTT
TRBV10-3	.	TRBJ2-7	.	CAISEALGKHEQYF	TGTGCCATCAGTGAGGCACTAGGGAAGCACGAGCAGTACTTC
TRBV6-5	.	TRBJ1-2	.	CASSYSSFYDGYTF	TGTGCCAGCAGTTACTCGAGTTTTTACGATGGCTACACCTTC
TRBV9	few	TRBJ2-2	.	CASSAGQLNFRTGELFF	TGTGCCAGCAGCGCAGGACAGCTTAACTTCAGGACCGGGGAGCTGTTTTTT
TRBV7-2	.	TRBJ1-4	TRBD1	CASRPDRTTNEKLFF	TGTGCCAGCAGACCGGACAGGACAACTAATGAAAAACTGTTTTTT
TRBV9	.	TRBJ1-1	.	CASSPPSTEAFF	TGTGCCAGCAGCCCCCCTTCCACTGAAGCTTTCTTT
TRBV30	few	TRBJ1-5	TRBD1	CAWDTGGGNQPQHF	TGTGCCTGGGACACAGGGGGCGGCAATCAGCCCCAGCATTTT
TRBV6-5	few	TRBJ2-5	TRBD2	CASSYSGGALETQYF	TGTGCCAGCAGTTACAGCGGGGGGGCCTTGGAGACCCAGTACTTC
TRBV19	few	TRBJ2-2	.	CASRPQGTNTGELFF	TGTGCCAGTAGGCCACAGGGTACGAACACCGGGGAGCTGTTTTTT
TRBV6-1	.	TRBJ1-5	.	CASRGPTQGSPQHF	TGTGCCAGCAGGGGCCCAACGCAGGGATCGCCCCAGCATTTT
TRBV27	.	TRBJ1-6	TRBD1	CASSWTGSGTPLHF	TGTGCCAGCAGTTGGACAGGGTCGGGAACACCCCTCCACTTT
TRBV19	.	TRBJ2-3	.	CASSIESSTDTQYF	TGTGCCAGTAGTATAGAGAGCAGCACAGATACGCAGTATTTT
TRBV5-4	.	TRBJ2-7	.	CASSRDRAGEQYF	TGTGCCAGCAGCCGTGACAGGGCGGGAGAGCAGTACTTC
TRBV6-1	few	TRBJ2-1	.	CASVRGNYNEQFF	TGTGCCAGCGTGAGGGGGAATTACAATGAGCAGTTCTTC
TRBV7-6	.	TRBJ2-4	.	CASSREVLGDKNIQYF	TGTGCCAGCAGCAGAGAAGTATTAGGGGACAAAAACATTCAGTACTTC
TRBV30	.	TRBJ2-3	TRBD1	CAWSVSGQATDTQYF	TGTGCCTGGAGTGTATCCGGACAGGCCACAGATACGCAGTATTTT
TRBV25-1	.	TRBJ2-7	TRBD1	CASSMPGQGPYEQYF	TGTGCCAGCAGTATGCCGGGACAGGGGCCCTACGAGCAGTACTTC
TRBV30	few	TRBJ1-1	.	CAWSVPSWSGLF	TGTGCCTGGAGTGTACCCTCCTGGAGCGGACTTTTT
TRBV5-1	few	TRBJ2-5	TRBD1	CASSTDRVGETQYF	TGCGCCAGCAGCACCGACAGGGTCGGAGAGACCCAGTACTTC
TRBV6-5	few	TRBJ2-3	.	CASSYSGTYPDTQYF	TGTGCCAGCAGTTACTCCGGGACATACCCTGATACGCAGTATTTT
TRBV19	.	TRBJ2-2	TRBD1	CASRYTGAEGELFF	TGTGCCAGTCGATACACAGGGGCGGAGGGGGAGCTGTTTTTT
TRBV30	few	TRBJ2-2	.	CAWSILATGELFF	TGTGCCTGGAGCATCCTAGCGACCGGGGAGCTGTTTTTT
TRBV7-6	few	TRBJ1-5	TRBD1	CASSAGTVNQPQHF	TGTGCCAGCAGCGCAGGGACAGTAAATCAGCCCCAGCATTTT
TRBV9	few	TRBJ2-5	.	CASSVEAEGTQYF	TGTGCCAGCAGCGTAGAGGCAGAGGGGACCCAGTACTTC
TRBV28	.	TRBJ2-7	TRBD1	CASNGNRGIDEQYF	TGTGCCAGCAATGGAAACAGGGGCATCGACGAGCAGTACTTC
TRBV18	.	TRBJ1-2	TRBD1	CASSPRGQGGYGYTF	TGTGCCAGCTCACCACGAGGACAGGGAGGGTATGGCTACACCTTC
TRBV30	.	TRBJ2-5	.	CAWSPSRGFQETQYF	TGTGCCTGGAGCCCCAGTAGAGGGTTCCAAGAGACCCAGTACTTC
TRBV30	.	TRBJ1-2	.	CAWSVGREGYGYTF	TGTGCCTGGAGTGTAGGCAGGGAGGGCTATGGCTACACCTTC
TRBV29-1	.	TRBJ2-3	TRBD1	CSVNRGETDTQYF	TGCAGCGTAAACAGGGGAGAAACAGATACGCAGTATTTT
TRBV11-2	.	TRBJ2-2	.	CASSLNRWKRNTGELFF	TGTGCCAGCAGCTTAAATAGGTGGAAGCGGAACACCGGGGAGCTGTTTTTT
TRBV29-1	few	TRBJ2-3	.	CSQAGGSTDTQYF	TGCAGCCAAGCCGGGGGTAGCACAGATACGCAGTATTTT
TRBV5-1	.	TRBJ2-2	.	CAIRTDPGGVGELFF	TGCGCCATTCGGACCGACCCTGGGGGCGTCGGGGAGCTGTTTTTT
TRBV4-1	.	TRBJ2-5	TRBD2	CASSQRAVTGRAPQETQYF	TGCGCCAGCAGCCAAAGGGCCGTGACGGGGAGGGCCCCCCAAGAGACCCAGTACTTC
TRBV15	few	TRBJ1-4	.	CATSYFNEKLFF	TGTGCCACCAGCTACTTTAATGAAAAACTGTTTTTT
TRBV19	few	TRBJ2-3	TRBD2	CASRGTSGSRPDTQYF	TGTGCCAGTAGGGGGACTAGCGGGAGTCGGCCAGATACGCAGTATTTT
TRBV28	few	TRBJ2-6	.	CASSLDTLGANVLTF	TGTGCCAGCAGTCTGGACACCCTCGGGGCCAACGTCCTGACTTTC
TRBV12-5	few	TRBJ2-5	.	CASGSSRGSLYQETQYF	TGTGCTAGTGGTTCGTCCAGGGGTTCCCTGTACCAAGAGACCCAGTACTTC
TRBV6-1	few	TRBJ2-3	TRBD1	CASNRQGADTQYF	TGTGCCAGCAATAGACAGGGGGCAGATACGCAGTATTTT
TRBV19	few	TRBJ2-5	.	CASSNPGLQGTQYF	TGTGCCAGTAGTAACCCCGGGCTGCAGGGGACCCAGTACTTC
TRBV30	once	TRBJ2-3	TRBD1	CAWSVGQGITDTQYF	TGTGCCTGGAGTGTCGGACAGGGCATCACAGATACGCAGTATTTT
TRBV10-3	few	TRBJ2-5	.	CAIRGSLVQETQYF	TGTGCCATCAGGGGCTCACTAGTACAAGAGACCCAGTACTTC
TRBV2	few	TRBJ1-3	TRBD1	CASRDRGSGNTIYF	TGTGCCAGCAGGGACAGGGGCTCTGGAAACACCATATATTTT
TRBV6-6	.	TRBJ1-2	TRBD1	CASSYSQGANYGYTF	TGTGCCAGCAGTTACTCTCAGGGGGCTAACTATGGCTACACCTTC